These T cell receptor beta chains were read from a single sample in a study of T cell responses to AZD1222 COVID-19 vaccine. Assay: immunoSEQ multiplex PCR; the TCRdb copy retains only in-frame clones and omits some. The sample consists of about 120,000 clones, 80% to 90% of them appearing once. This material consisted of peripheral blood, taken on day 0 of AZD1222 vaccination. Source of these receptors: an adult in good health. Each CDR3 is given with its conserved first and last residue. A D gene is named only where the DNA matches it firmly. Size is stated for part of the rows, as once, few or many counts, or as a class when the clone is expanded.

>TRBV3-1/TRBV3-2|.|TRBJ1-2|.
TGTGCCAGCTCTTCGGCGGGACACTCCTATGGCTACACCTTC
CASSSAGHSYGYTF
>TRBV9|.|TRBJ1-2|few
TGTGCCAGCAGCCCCCGTGCGGGTTATCGTTACGGCTACACCTTC
CASSPRAGYRYGYTF
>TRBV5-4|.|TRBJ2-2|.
TGTGCCAGCAGCTTGGAGGGCCCAGGGGACACCGGGGAGCTGTTTTTT
CASSLEGPGDTGELFF
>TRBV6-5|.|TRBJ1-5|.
TGTGCCGCCGCGGGGGAGCGCAATCAGCCCCAGCATTTT
CAAAGERNQPQHF
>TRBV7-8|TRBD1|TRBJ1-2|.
TGTGCCAGCAGCCCGGACAGGGGTTCCAACTATGGCTACACCTTC
CASSPDRGSNYGYTF
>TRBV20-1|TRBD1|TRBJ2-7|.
TGCAGTGCTAGTCGACAGGGGTCTTACTCCTACGAGCAGTACTTC
CSASRQGSYSYEQYF
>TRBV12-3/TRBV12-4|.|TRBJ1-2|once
TGTGCCAGCAGTCCGGGACATACACGCTACACCTTC
CASSPGHTRYTF
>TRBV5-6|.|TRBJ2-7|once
TGTGCCAGCAGCTCAGTAGCCTACGAGCAGTACTTC
CASSSVAYEQYF
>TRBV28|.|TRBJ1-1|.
TGTGCCACGTACAGCATGAACACTGAAGCTTTCTTT
CATYSMNTEAFF
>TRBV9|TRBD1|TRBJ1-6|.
TGTGCCAGCAGCTCCCAGGGGGATACGTCACCCCTCCACTTT
CASSSQGDTSPLHF
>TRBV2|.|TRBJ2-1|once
TGTGCCAGCTTAGGACCGGGGAATGAGCAGTTCTTC
CASLGPGNEQFF